A selection of T cell receptor beta chains follows, all from one sample in a study of molecular identifiers for immune sequencing clone quantification. TCRdb re-derived calls from the PCR reads in MiXCR, one entry per CDR3 protein. This sample carries more than 250,000 distinct CDR3 sequences, about a fifth of them seen once, and the ten largest clones take approximately 0.85%. Material for sequencing was naive CD8+ T cells from blood, with Jurkat cell RNA spiked in. These receptors all stem from a human donor in good health. Some libraries in this study had Jurkat cell RNA spiked in. The conserved cysteine and the conserved F or W are not part of the CDR3 here.

j_gene,v_gene,CDR3aa
TRBJ1-3,TRBV9,ASSLGTGGFSGNTIY
TRBJ2-3,TRBV7-2,ASSQGGPGVYTQY
TRBJ2-7,TRBV4-3,ASSQDWTGTGNEQY
TRBJ1-1,TRBV7-2,ASSSLTELNTEAF
TRBJ2-3,TRBV7-6,ASSSPGTNDADTQY
TRBJ2-5,TRBV4-1,ASSQGPGGLFETQY
TRBJ2-5,TRBV23-1,ASSQSGRDRGETQY
TRBJ2-5,TRBV7-9,ASSLEVYLQETQY
TRBJ1-1,TRBV9,ASSVGVMNTEAF
TRBJ2-2,TRBV7-6,ASSLVASGRRRTGELF
TRBJ1-1,TRBV27,ASSLILYKGYTEAF
TRBJ2-2,TRBV7-2,ASSLIPSGYNTGELF
TRBJ1-5,TRBV4-1,ASSPPQSEGANQPQH
TRBJ2-3,TRBV13,ASSLGSHRTFTDTQY
TRBJ1-6,TRBV7-9,ASSAQEGRSLH
TRBJ1-2,TRBV4-2,ASSRADYGYT
TRBJ2-5,TRBV29-1,SVEGEWDRQETQY
TRBJ2-2,TRBV9,ASSVVAGSDTGKLF
TRBJ2-1,TRBV19,ASSIGTSANNEQF
TRBJ1-1,TRBV20-1,SARAGGTEAF
TRBJ2-1,TRBV27,ASSLTGTLNNEQF
TRBJ2-5,TRBV21-1,ASSKDLLPPGETQY
TRBJ2-1,TRBV12-5,ASGPPQAPRDTNEQF
TRBJ2-7,TRBV4-1,ASSQEGGLKSYEQY
TRBJ2-3,TRBV9,ASSLRAGESTDTQY
TRBJ2-7,TRBV20-1,SATAESYEQY
TRBJ2-3,TRBV18,ASSPQTGARGTDTQY
TRBJ1-5,TRBV28,ASSFRDGNQPQH
TRBJ2-7,TRBV4-2,ASSQHYEQY
TRBJ2-3,TRBV10-3,AISEERLGADTQY
TRBJ1-2,TRBV20-1,SARDPVTDYGYT
TRBJ2-3,TRBV20-1,SASVQFTQY
TRBJ2-2,TRBV27,ASRSESTGELF
TRBJ2-3,TRBV29-1,SVVPQGKTQNTQY
TRBJ2-7,TRBV2,ASRYTSGSPEQY
TRBJ2-7,TRBV30,AWSSSGPYEQY
TRBJ1-3,TRBV20-1,SARESRDFGNTIY
TRBJ2-2,TRBV6-6,ASSYSFQGAGELF
TRBJ1-6,TRBV7-2,ASSPGTEFNSPLH
TRBJ1-1,TRBV30,AWSVVRGLTEAF
TRBJ1-1,TRBV19,ASSIGAAHTEAF
TRBJ2-3,TRBV10-1,ASRGGASDTQY
TRBJ2-2,TRBV5-1,ASSEKGPTGRTGELF
TRBJ1-5,TRBV28,ASRSYQERNQPQH
TRBJ1-5,TRBV28,ASSLTGSDQPQH
TRBJ2-3,TRBV27,ASSLGPHTDTQY
TRBJ2-4,TRBV2,ASTDSGVQY
TRBJ2-2,TRBV7-9,ASSLVGHRTGELF
TRBJ2-5,TRBV11-2,ASSLVGTAYQETQY
TRBJ1-5,TRBV6-2/TRBV6-3,ASSSGPGVQPQH
TRBJ2-7,TRBV7-6,ASSTRDSNYEQY
TRBJ2-1,TRBV6-2/TRBV6-3,ASSDSNFGEQF
TRBJ2-7,TRBV28,ASSLGTVYSYEQY
TRBJ1-1,TRBV6-2/TRBV6-3,ASSYSLGPEAF